Listed below are T cell receptor beta chains from one sample, sequenced in a study of cytomegalovirus exposure and HLA in healthy donors. TCRdb's copy holds only in-frame clones and misses some; the assay was immunoSEQ multiplex PCR. The data hold some 130,000 clones, with around 80% observed a single time. The sample consisted of PBMCs. The receptor set was obtained from a man between 25 and 39 years old in good health and CMV-seropositive. The CDR3 runs from the conserved cysteine through the conserved F or W.

J,V,CDR3
TRBJ1-1,TRBV18,CASSPLREGNTEAFF
TRBJ1-1,TRBV19,CASSIDRGQNTEAFF
TRBJ2-3,TRBV7-2,CASSLARRGIDTQYF
TRBJ2-7,TRBV19,CASSIRQGNEQYF
TRBJ2-1,TRBV18,CASSPLGQDNEQFF
TRBJ1-6,TRBV6-6,CASRGTVNSPLHF
TRBJ1-4,TRBV5-4,CASSTGQGRTNEKLFF
TRBJ1-2,TRBV5-1,CASSLEQGKVGGYTF
TRBJ2-3,TRBV11-2,CASSLVIGTSGTDTQYF
TRBJ2-7,TRBV23-1,CASRLFYEQYF
TRBJ1-2,TRBV6-1,CASSEEGHGVYGYTF
TRBJ1-2,TRBV27,CASRPSGEGYTF
TRBJ1-2,TRBV5-1,CASSSSGTPSPYGYTF
TRBJ2-2,TRBV5-4,CASSLPGTSGSAGGLFF
TRBJ2-3,TRBV19,CASSLTQGGAVDTQYF
TRBJ2-5,TRBV10-1,CASSESGRGSETQYF
TRBJ2-5,TRBV7-7,CATRTVGETQYF
TRBJ1-3,TRBV23-1,CASSQPGQTSGNTIYF
TRBJ1-2,TRBV7-9,CASSVTGQGGYYGYTF
TRBJ1-2,TRBV10-3,CAISDGRAGYTF
TRBJ2-7,TRBV5-1,CASSWGGSYEQYF
TRBJ2-7,TRBV7-2,CASSLAISGRARTYEQYF
TRBJ2-7,TRBV29-1,CSVGQSSYEQYF
TRBJ2-7,TRBV6-4,CASRRQIPLEQYF
TRBJ2-5,TRBV5-8,CASSSDLRGTQYF
TRBJ1-2,TRBV5-4,CASSHAPGQTYYGYTF
TRBJ1-4,TRBV28,CASRDSSNEKLFF
TRBJ1-4,TRBV5-4,CASREDRGEKLFF
TRBJ2-1,TRBV18,CASSPLTGQGNEQFF
TRBJ1-6,TRBV6-1,CASSRRTGGDSPLHF
TRBJ2-7,TRBV9,CASSARDRASEQYF
TRBJ1-5,TRBV28,CASLSWRFSNQPQHF
TRBJ1-5,TRBV5-4,CASSLVPGDHQPQHF
TRBJ2-7,TRBV9,CASSTGLAGGEQYF
TRBJ1-1,TRBV4-1,CASRREGVTEAFF
TRBJ2-3,TRBV5-1,CASSLSLSGDTQYF
TRBJ2-6,TRBV19,CATRGRAGANVLTF
TRBJ2-3,TRBV2,CASSERGASGRPDTQYF
TRBJ2-2,TRBV7-3,CASSLGLAGGPNTGELFF
TRBJ1-4,TRBV5-1,CASSRPTDSVNEKLFF
TRBJ2-7,TRBV5-1,CASSLDGGGYEQYF
TRBJ2-7,TRBV10-3,CAIKKGQGNIYEQYF
TRBJ1-1,TRBV5-1,CASSLGTGGSTEAFF
TRBJ2-2,TRBV7-2,CASSPPGGEGTGELFF
TRBJ1-4,TRBV9,CASSGSLGGGEKLFF
TRBJ2-3,TRBV30,CAWSHRGLAGGGDTQYF
TRBJ2-2,TRBV13,CASSLHNSGVNTGELFF
TRBJ1-2,TRBV7-9,CASSPAGGGLYGYTF
TRBJ2-1,TRBV6-4,CASSEREGSYNEQFF
TRBJ1-1,TRBV7-2,CASSSRTGESTEAFF
TRBJ2-7,TRBV5-1,CASSFGKQGSGEQYF
TRBJ2-3,TRBV27,CASSRTSGSADTQYF
TRBJ1-5,TRBV18,CASSPESRPGLTTPNQPQHF
TRBJ2-3,TRBV6-6,CASSSFGAGGTDTQYF
TRBJ1-2,TRBV28,CASSLNREYYGYTF